This record covers a single TCR beta chain. Its specificity is unknown. Clones were sequenced by immunoSEQ multiplex PCR, and TCRdb holds only the in-frame ones, with some missing. Here the sample spans about 100,000 clones, about nine tenths being singletons. This entry is derived from a study of T cell responses to AZD1222 COVID-19 vaccine. Study as a whole: Second-dose timings of about 4 or about 12 weeks were pooled. Study-level points and caveats: Mapped onto spike, vaccine-associated CD4 TCRs spanned it and were dominant at 160-218 and 743-854. Vaccination with two AZD1222 doses was followed by a rise in Spike-specific TCR breadth and depth. There were mostly white British donors and more females than males, and clonal diversity was possibly underestimated.

Germline CDR1 is MNHEY and CDR2 is SMNVEV (reference sequence). The CDR3 extends over 13 amino acids. V lost 5 bases, J lost 0 bases, and 4 bases lay in between. The chain links TRBV27 to TRBJ2-2; D gene unclear. This specimen was peripheral blood, taken on day 0 of AZD1222 vaccination. The clonotype originates from an adult in good health. CDR3 region: CASSPANTGELFF. The CDR3 DNA reads TGTGCCAGCAGTCCCGCGAACACCGGGGAGCTGTTTTTT.